This TCR beta chain was recovered during a study of esophageal squamous cell carcinoma under preoperative chemotherapy (dated by TCRdb to between 2018 and 2020). For the wider study: The study profiled TCR repertoires of both peripheral blood T cells and tumor-infiltrating lymphocytes. The effects of paclitaxel-nedaplatin chemotherapy on T-cell receptor repertoires in patients with esophageal squamous cell carcinoma were assessed. About 5 patients with primary esophageal squamous cell carcinoma made up the cohort. Repertoires from samples obtained before paclitaxel-nedaplatin therapy were compared with repertoires from samples obtained after paclitaxel-nedaplatin therapy. Beyond this particular receptor, the publication reports: Post-treatment tumor-infiltrating lymphocytes appeared to be derived in part from peripheral T cells migrating into the tumor, rather than solely from local clonal changes. TCR diversity increased significantly in peripheral T cells after chemotherapy, but not in tumor-infiltrating lymphocytes. Immediate and substantial changes in clonotype frequency were induced by paclitaxel-nedaplatin therapy, and contraction rather than amplification was more likely to be observed among abundant clones. The cohort was small, with only 5 or 6 patients with esophageal squamous cell carcinoma analyzed.

This clonotype registers as medium-sized (0.01 to 0.1%) within its sample. Its antigen is unknown. Base qualities are missing; no much larger clone stands one base away. The sample's time point, from its label and the paper: after preoperative PTX-NDP chemotherapy. Before surgery, patients were given paclitaxel-nedaplatin as preoperative chemotherapy. The CDR3, cysteine through phenylalanine, is 17 amino acids long. The only DNA kept is the CDR3, 51 bases in frame from the first base. The CDR1 and CDR2 encoded by the germline V gene are SGHVS and FQNEAQ. Germline trimming amounts to 5 bases on V and 5 bases on J, with 10 as the count of junction bases outside the gene matches. The library was obtained by PCR. This sample was sequenced with a HiSeq X Ten. TCR repertoires were characterized by high-throughput sequencing. TCRdb passed the public sequencing reads through fastp at Q25 and MiXCR, retaining productive beta sequences. Every CDR3 protein is listed once, alongside the most common genes and DNA of its rows. This sample holds around 34,000 distinct CDR3 sequences; around 50% were observed only once. Of the sample, more than 20% is held by the ten largest clones.

The specimen was obtained from a patient given preoperative chemotherapy. This clonotype was sampled from a human donor with esophageal squamous cell carcinoma. The donor label of this sample is uncertain. The rearranged segments are TRBV7-8 and TRBJ2-1, with 12 middle bases fitting TRBD2. The CDR3 has the sequence CASSPSTSGGSHNEQFF. The DNA sequence is as follows: TGTGCCAGCAGCCCGTCGACTAGCGGGGGTTCCCACAATGAGCAGTTCTTC. This CDR3, with the reference TRBV7-8 and TRBJ2-1 proteins standing in past its ends, gives the full variable domain GAGVSQSPRYKVAKRGQDVALRCDPISGHVSLFWYQQALGQGPEFLTYFQNEAQLDKSGLPSDRFFAERPEGSVSTLKIQRTQQEDSAVYLCASSPSTSGGSHNEQFFGPGTRLTVL.